Below are 8 T cell receptor beta chains sequenced from a single sample in a study of cytomegalovirus exposure and HLA in healthy donors. This PCR relied on a set of 60 Vbeta primers and 13 Jbeta primers. The table came from immunoSEQ multiplex PCR; TCRdb's copy has only in-frame clones and leaves some out. Found here are 150,000 to 200,000 clones; the top ten clones hold roughly 0.83%. Sequenced input: PBMCs. The receptors derive from a young woman in good health and CMV-seropositive.

This chain joins TRBV5-1 and TRBJ2-3, with TRBD2 matching 8 bases. V shed 3 bases and J 0 bases; nucleotides not matched to a gene: 6. CDR3 length: 16 residues. CDR1 SGHRS and CDR2 YFSETQ come from the germline V gene. The CDR3: CASSSGLVGSTDTQYF. For the CDR3, the DNA is TGCGCCAGCAGCTCGGGACTAGTGGGGAGCACAGATACGCAGTATTTT.

The chain carries TRBV10-3 and TRBJ2-3, with TRBD2 as a possible D gene (6 bases). The V and J ends lost 6 bases and 2 bases respectively, with 15 bases between them. The CDR3 has 15 amino acids. Germline V gene data show CDR1 as ENHRY and CDR2 as SYGVKD. This CDR3 is CAIRAGQKYTDTQYF. CDR3 sequence (DNA): TGTGCCATCAGGGCGGGGCAGAAATACACAGATACGCAGTATTTT.

This sequence joins TRBV19 and TRBJ1-6, with D perhaps TRBD1 (6 bases). CDR3 size: 15 residues. V was shortened by 5 bases and J by 5 bases, with 13 bases between the two germline ends. Germline V gene lookup returns CDR1 LNHDA and CDR2 SQIVND (reference sequence). DNA for the CDR3: TGTGCCAGTAGTGGGACACTCGATAATAATTCACCCCTCCACTTT. It specifies CASSGTLDNNSPLHF.

CDR3 sequence: CASSPRAATEKLFF. The CDR3 DNA follows: TGTGCCAGCAGCCCTAGAGCAGCCACGGAAAAACTGTTTTTT. The chain uses TRBV14 and TRBJ1-4, with unresolved D. Trimming took 4 bases from V and 8 from J, leaving 14 bases between them. The CDR3 is 14 amino acids. Germline V CDR1 and CDR2: SGHDN, FVKESK.

The chain couples TRBV25-1 to TRBJ2-5; a possible D gene is TRBD2 (6 bases). The CDR3 contains 13 residues. V lost 4 bases and J 1 base, leaving 7 bases between the germline ends. CDR1 MGHDK and CDR2 SYGVNS come from the germline V gene. CDR3 coding DNA: TGTGCCAGCAGTGTAGCGGCCCAAGAGACCCAGTACTTC. Its translation: CASSVAAQETQYF.

The V and J genes are TRBV21-1 and TRBJ2-3; the DNA was not used to check the table's D call, TRBD2. TRBV21-1 is a known pseudogene. The CDR3 length is 15 residues. In DNA, the CDR3 is TGTGCCAGCAGCAATCCCTCGGGTGGCACAGATACGCAGTATTTT. Encoded protein: CASSNPSGGTDTQYF.

The chain is built from TRBV19 and TRBJ1-1; D is uncertain. The CDR3 is made up of 15 amino acids. Germline CDR1 and CDR2: LNHDA and SQIVND (reference sequence). The germline V and J ends were trimmed by 11 bases and 1 base, with 20 bases remaining between them. The CDR3 loop reads CASSGGSTGNTEAFF. CDR3 in DNA: TGTGCCTCCTCAGGCGGGTCGACCGGGAACACTGAAGCTTTCTTT.

The chain has TRBV4-1 and TRBJ2-5; D perhaps matches TRBD2 (6 bases). Matching the DNA end better, TRBJ2-7 makes the J call doubtful. The CDR3 contains 15 residues. Germline V lookup: CDR1 MGHRA, CDR2 YSYEKL. CDR3 protein: CASSQVGGAPYEQYF. Here the CDR3 DNA reads TGCGCCAGCAGCCAAGTTGGCGGGGCTCCCTACGAGCAGTACTTC.